The clone carrying this TCR beta chain was observed a single time. The CDR3 runs to 13 residues. CDR1 is SGHAT and CDR2 is FQNNGV in the germline V gene. The V segment lost 6 bases and the J segment 5 bases; nucleotides outside the gene matches: 4. The data were taken from a study of blood T cell repertoires in COVID-19. About the study: Specimens from acute and convalescent COVID-19 originated in the United States, Italy and Spain.

This table comes from immunoSEQ multiplex PCR, and its TCRdb copy is limited to in-frame clones, with some not included. The sample lists about 220,000 clones, approximately 83% occurring once. This chain connects TRBV11-2 to TRBJ2-5; TRBD2 matches 9 bases. This clonotype was obtained from a woman in her sixties who had recovered from COVID-19. Sequencing used PBMCs or T cells enriched from blood (not recorded which). The CDR3 DNA is TGTGCCAGCAGGCGGGGGGGTGAGGAGACCCAGTACTTC. Translation gives CASRRGGEETQYF.